One sample yielded the 8 T cell receptor beta chains listed below, sequenced in a study of blood T cell repertoires in COVID-19 (dated by TCRdb to 2019 to 2021). Library preparation employed the immunoSEQ multiplex PCR assay. Imported from immuneACCESS, the table was reduced by TCRdb to in-frame sequences with V and J called. These copies leave out some clones; in studies compared against another copy, an unresolved V gene accounts for under half, and the cause of the remainder is not known. The sample data list about 160,000 clones, and roughly 79% of these were observed just once. The top ten clones comprise over 20% of the sample. The sequenced sample consisted of peripheral blood. The receptor source for this set is a woman older than 75 with acute or convalescent COVID-19.

The chain uses TRBV27 and TRBJ1-5; D possibly corresponds to TRBD1 (6 bases). The germline gives CDR1 MNHEY, CDR2 SMNVEV (reference sequence). This CDR3 comprises 14 residues. With 3 bases removed from V and 0 bases from J, the gap between germline ends came to 6 bases. This chain's CDR3 is CASSFRGSNQPQHF. In DNA form, the CDR3 reads TGTGCCAGCAGTTTCAGGGGTAGCAATCAGCCCCAGCATTTT.

This chain joins TRBV29-1 and TRBJ1-1, with D hard to call. The V end was cut by 4 bases, the J end by 4 bases, with 7 bases between. Germline CDR1 SQVTM, CDR2 ANQGSEA. This CDR3 region has 11 residues. CDR3 sequence reads: CSVVAVTEAFF. The DNA of the CDR3 is TGCAGCGTTGTGGCGGTCACTGAAGCTTTCTTT.

The rearrangement joins TRBV19 to TRBJ2-3, with 9 nucleotides matching TRBD2. Germline CDR1 LNHDA, CDR2 SQIVND (reference sequence). With 5 bases clipped from V and 4 bases from J, the junction kept 10 bases outside the gene matches. CDR3 size: 16 residues. The CDR3 nucleotides are TGTGCCAGTAGTCTTCAAGCGGGAGGCCGGGCAGATACGCAGTATTTT. It specifies CASSLQAGGRADTQYF.

This sequence joins TRBV27 and TRBJ2-5, with TRBD2 identical over 10 bases. V was clipped by 5 bases and J by 4 bases; unmatched bases: 4. The CDR3 is 14 residues long. The V gene's germline CDR1 is MNHEY and CDR2 SMNVEV (reference sequence). CDR3 nucleotides: TGTGCCAGCAGTCCGGGACTAGCGTTAGAGACCCAGTACTTC. It is translated as CASSPGLALETQYF.

The chain couples TRBV5-6 to TRBJ1-2; 9 nucleotides align to TRBD1. CDR1 and CDR2 from the germline V gene are SGHDT and YYEEEE. The V gene end was trimmed by 5 bases and the J gene end by 6 bases; junction bases not matched to a gene: 5. This CDR3 is 13 amino acids long. This CDR3 reads CASRRTGENGYTF. The CDR3 bases are TGTGCCAGCAGAAGGACAGGGGAGAATGGCTACACCTTC. The variable domain in full, completed from reference TRBV5-6 and TRBJ1-2, reads DAGVTQSPTHLIKTRGQQVTLRCSPKSGHDTVSWYQQALGQGPQFIFQYYEEEERQRGNFPDRFSGHQFPNYSSELNVNALLLGDSALYLCASRRTGENGYTFGSGTRLTVV.

The rearrangement joins TRBV5-1 to TRBJ2-3, with 10 bases identical to TRBD1. CDR1 and CDR2 (germline): SGHRS, YFSETQ. Trimming at V came to 1 base and at J to 3 bases, leaving 2 bases not matched to a gene. This CDR3 spans 15 amino acids. For the CDR3, the DNA is TGCGCCAGCAGCTTGTGGACAGGGGGAACAGATACGCAGTATTTT. The encoded protein is CASSLWTGGTDTQYF.

The genes are TRBV7-2 and TRBJ2-3, with no clear D. Trimming took 6 bases from V and 4 from J, leaving 8 bases between them. The CDR3 loop spans 12 amino acids. Germline CDR1 and CDR2: SGHTA and FQGNSA. The CDR3 DNA reads as TGTGCCAGCAGTCCCATGTCAGATACGCAGTATTTT. Translated: CASSPMSDTQYF.

This sequence joins TRBV6-5 and TRBJ1-5, with 7 nucleotides matching TRBD1. Germline values: CDR1 MNHEY, CDR2 SVGAGI. The ends lost 4 bases at V and 0 bases at J; junction bases unmatched: 3. CDR3 length: 15 residues. The CDR3 here is CASSFGTDSNQPQHF. The CDR3 DNA follows: TGTGCCAGCAGTTTTGGGACAGATAGCAATCAGCCCCAGCATTTT.